The TCR beta chain described here comes from a study of shared clonotypes between healthy human individuals. This CDR3 contains 12 residues. The V end was cut by 6 bases, the J end by 5 bases, with 8 bases between. Per germline, CDR1 MNHEY and CDR2 SVGAGI. Measured with immunoSEQ multiplex PCR; TCRdb has only the in-frame clones, and not every one. The table lists more than 1.2 million clones, approximately 98.5% of them singletons. Material for sequencing was naive CD4+ T cells sorted from blood. Subset meaning: CD45RA+ positively selected. The sequence was collected from a man aged 25-40 years in good health. The V gene is TRBV6-5, the J gene TRBJ2-1; D gene uncertain. CDR3 sequence: CASSPRNNEQFF. The CDR3 bases are TGTGCCAGCAGCCCCAGGAACAATGAGCAGTTCTTC.